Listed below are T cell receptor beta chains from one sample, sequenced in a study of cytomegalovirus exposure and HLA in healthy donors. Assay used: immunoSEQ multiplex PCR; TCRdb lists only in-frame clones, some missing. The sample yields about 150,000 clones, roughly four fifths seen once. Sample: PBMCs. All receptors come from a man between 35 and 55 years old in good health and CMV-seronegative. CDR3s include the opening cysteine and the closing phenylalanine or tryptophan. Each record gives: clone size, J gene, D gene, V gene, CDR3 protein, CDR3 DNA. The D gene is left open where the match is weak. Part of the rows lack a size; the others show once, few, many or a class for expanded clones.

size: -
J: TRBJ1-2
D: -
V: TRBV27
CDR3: CASSISQRGSGYTF
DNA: TGTGCCAGCAGTATATCCCAAAGAGGGTCTGGCTACACCTTC

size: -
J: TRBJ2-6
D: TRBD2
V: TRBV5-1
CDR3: CASSTTSVGANGLTF
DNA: TGCGCCAGCAGCACTACTAGCGTTGGGGCCAACGGCCTGACTTTC

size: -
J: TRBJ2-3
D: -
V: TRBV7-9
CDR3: CASSPVQGADTQYF
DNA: TGTGCCAGCAGCCCCGTCCAGGGTGCAGATACGCAGTATTTT

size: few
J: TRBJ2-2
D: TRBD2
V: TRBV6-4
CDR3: CASSVRIAGTRGAVF
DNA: TGTGCCAGCAGTGTCCGGATAGCGGGAACACGGGGAGCTGTTTTT

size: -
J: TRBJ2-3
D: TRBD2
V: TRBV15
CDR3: CATSRVRVAGLTDTQYF
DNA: TGTGCCACCAGCAGAGTAAGGGTAGCGGGACTAACAGATACGCAGTATTTT

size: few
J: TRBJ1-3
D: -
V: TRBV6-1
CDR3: CASSDTGLLTSGNTIYF
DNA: TGTGCCAGCAGTGACACAGGGTTACTTACCTCTGGAAACACCATATATTTT

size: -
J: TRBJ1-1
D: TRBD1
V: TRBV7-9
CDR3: CSSSPTGVPEAFF
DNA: TGTTCCAGCAGCCCAACAGGGGTACCTGAAGCTTTCTTT

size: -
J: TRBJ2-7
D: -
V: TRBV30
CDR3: CAWSVIGGSDEQYF
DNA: TGTGCCTGGAGTGTAATAGGGGGTTCCGACGAGCAGTACTTC

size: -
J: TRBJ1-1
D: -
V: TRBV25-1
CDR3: CASSDSRPGLNTEAFF
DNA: TGTGCCAGCAGTGATTCCCGGCCAGGTTTGAACACTGAAGCTTTCTTT

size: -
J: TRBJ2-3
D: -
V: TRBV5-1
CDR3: CASSLITGSDTQYF
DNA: TGCGCCAGCAGCTTGATAACAGGGTCAGATACGCAGTATTTT

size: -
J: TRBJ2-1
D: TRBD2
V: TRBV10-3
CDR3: CAISEVREGYVGLF
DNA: TGTGCCATCAGTGAGGTACGGGAGGGCTATGTTGGGCTCTTC

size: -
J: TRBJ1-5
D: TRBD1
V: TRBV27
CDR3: CASRPSDRENQPQHF
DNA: TGTGCCAGCAGGCCTTCAGACAGGGAAAATCAGCCCCAGCATTTT

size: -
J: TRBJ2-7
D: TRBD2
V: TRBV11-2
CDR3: CASSPGTSGRVDF
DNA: TGTGCCAGCAGCCCGGGGACTAGCGGGAGAGTCGACTTC

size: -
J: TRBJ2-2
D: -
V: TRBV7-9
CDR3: CASSLRGKNGELFF
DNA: TGTGCCAGCAGCTTGCGAGGGAAGAACGGGGAGCTGTTTTTT

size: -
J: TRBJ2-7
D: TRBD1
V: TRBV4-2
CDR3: CASSLRDSTSYEQYF
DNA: TGTGCCAGCAGCCTCCGGGACAGTACCTCCTACGAGCAGTACTTC

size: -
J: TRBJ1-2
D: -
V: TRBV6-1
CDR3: CASSPERDGYTF
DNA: TGTGCCAGCAGTCCCGAGAGGGATGGCTACACCTTC

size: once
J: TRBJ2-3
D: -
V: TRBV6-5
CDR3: CASSWRVTDTQYF
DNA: TGTGCCAGCAGCTGGAGGGTCACAGATACGCAGTATTTT

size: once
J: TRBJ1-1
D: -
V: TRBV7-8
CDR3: CASSSGHRTTEAFF
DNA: TGTGCCAGCAGCTCGGGACATCGGACGACTGAAGCTTTCTTT

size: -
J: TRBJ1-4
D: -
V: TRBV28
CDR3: CASRTSGATNEKLFF
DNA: TGTGCCAGCAGGACTTCAGGGGCAACTAATGAAAAACTGTTTTTT

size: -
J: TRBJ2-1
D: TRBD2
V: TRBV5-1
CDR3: CASSEGLAGGANEQFF
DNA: TGCGCCAGCAGCGAGGGACTAGCGGGAGGAGCTAATGAGCAGTTCTTC

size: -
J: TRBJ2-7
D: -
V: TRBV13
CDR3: CASSKDLQRASEQYF
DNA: TGTGCCAGCAGCAAAGACCTCCAGAGGGCTAGTGAGCAGTACTTC

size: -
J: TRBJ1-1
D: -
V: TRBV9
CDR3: CASSDGQNTEAFF
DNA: TGTGCCAGCAGCGACGGACAGAACACTGAAGCTTTCTTT

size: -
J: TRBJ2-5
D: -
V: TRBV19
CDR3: CASSKGGRGQETQYF
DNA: TGTGCCAGTAGTAAGGGAGGACGGGGACAAGAGACCCAGTACTTC